The rows below give T cell receptor beta chains drawn from one sample of a study of blood T cell repertoires in COVID-19. The repertoire was sequenced with immunoSEQ multiplex PCR; TCRdb's copy has only in-frame clones and lacks some. The repertoire consists of a few hundred thousand clones, with 80% to 90% occurring once and the leading ten covering about 1.5%. The sequenced material came from peripheral blood. The receptor source for this set is a middle-aged woman who had recovered from COVID-19. Both conserved end residues are part of each CDR3. D genes are given only for firm matches. Where a row states a size, it is once, few, many or the class of an expanded clone; other rows omit it.

clone size	V gene	D gene	J gene	CDR3 DNA	CDR3 protein
.	TRBV4-3	.	TRBJ1-2	TGCGCCAGCAGCCCAACAGGGTACCCTCGGGGCTACACCTTC	CASSPTGYPRGYTF
few	TRBV3-1/TRBV3-2	.	TRBJ1-1	TGTGCCAGCAGCCAGGGACAGAACACTGAAGCTTTCTTT	CASSQGQNTEAFF
once	TRBV10-3	.	TRBJ1-2	TGTGCCATCAGTGATCAGGTTCGATCCCCAGGCTACACCTTC	CAISDQVRSPGYTF
.	TRBV6-5	.	TRBJ1-1	TGTGCCAGCAGAAGAGATGGGGGGACCACTGAAGCTTTCTTT	CASRRDGGTTEAFF
.	TRBV7-9	.	TRBJ1-3	TGTGCCAGCAGCCGCTGGGGCGGCTCTGGAAACACCATATATTTT	CASSRWGGSGNTIYF
.	TRBV18	.	TRBJ2-3	TGTGCCAGCTCACCACCGGGGCCCAGCACAGATACGCAGTATTTT	CASSPPGPSTDTQYF
.	TRBV5-4	.	TRBJ2-2	TGTGCCAGCAGCTACCCTACAGGAAACACCGGGGAGCTGTTTTTT	CASSYPTGNTGELFF
.	TRBV5-8	TRBD1	TRBJ1-2	TGTGCCAGCAGCAAAACAGGGGGAAGTGGCTACACCTTC	CASSKTGGSGYTF
.	TRBV7-3	TRBD2	TRBJ2-7	TGTGCCAGCAGCTCCTCCGCTAGCGGGGGAGGCGAGCAGTACTTC	CASSSSASGGGEQYF
.	TRBV7-6	TRBD1	TRBJ1-4	TGTGCCAGCAGCTTAACCACAGGGGGCGCAGTTGGAAAACTGTTTTTT	CASSLTTGGAVGKLFF
.	TRBV19	.	TRBJ1-5	TGTGCCAGTAGTATACCAGGGCGGCCCCAGCCCCAGCATTTT	CASSIPGRPQPQHF
.	TRBV6-5	.	TRBJ2-7	TGTGCCAGCCGCGTCGAGGATGTGTCCTACGAGCAGTACTTC	CASRVEDVSYEQYF
.	TRBV7-9	TRBD1	TRBJ1-3	TGTGCCAGCAGCGGACCTGGGACAGCACGCTCTGGAAACACCATATATTTT	CASSGPGTARSGNTIYF
.	TRBV27	.	TRBJ2-5	TGTGCCAGCGCACATTACCAAGAGACCCAGTACTTC	CASAHYQETQYF
few	TRBV4-3	TRBD1	TRBJ1-3	TGCGCCAGCAGCCATGCCCTAAGGGGACAGGGAAACACCATATATTTT	CASSHALRGQGNTIYF
.	TRBV4-1	.	TRBJ1-1	TGCGCCAGCAGCCCTGGAGGCCTGGGGATGAACACTGAAGCTTTCTTT	CASSPGGLGMNTEAFF
few	TRBV6-5	TRBD2	TRBJ2-2	TGTGCCAGCAGTTACCCCGGGACTAGCGGCACCGGGGAGCTGTTTTTT	CASSYPGTSGTGELFF
few	TRBV18	.	TRBJ1-1	TGTGCCAGCTCACCACAGAGATTCAACACTGAAGCTTTCTTT	CASSPQRFNTEAFF
.	TRBV5-6	.	TRBJ1-2	TGTGCCAGCAGCCAGGACAGCTATGGCTACACCTTC	CASSQDSYGYTF
.	TRBV18	.	TRBJ1-1	TGTGCCAGCTCACTTATCACTGAAGCTTTCTTT	CASSLITEAFF
.	TRBV6-1	TRBD2	TRBJ2-1	TGTGCCAGCAGTGAGCCGGGACTATATGACAATGAGCAGTTCTTC	CASSEPGLYDNEQFF
.	TRBV7-9	.	TRBJ1-1	TGTGCCAGCAGCCCCCCGAACGGGGATCTGGGAGGCACTGAAGCTTTCTTT	CASSPPNGDLGGTEAFF
.	TRBV9	.	TRBJ2-7	TGTGCCAGCAGCGTAGGTCCAGGCTCCTACTCCTACGAGCAGTACTTC	CASSVGPGSYSYEQYF
.	TRBV11-3	TRBD1	TRBJ2-1	TGTGCCAGCAGCTCGGACAGGGGGGCTTTGAATGAGCAGTTCTTC	CASSSDRGALNEQFF
.	TRBV9	TRBD2	TRBJ2-3	TGTGCCAGCAGCTCGGGACTAGCGAGCACAGATACGCAGTATTTT	CASSSGLASTDTQYF
once	TRBV4-2	TRBD2	TRBJ2-1	TGTGCCAGCAGCCGACTAGCGGACTCCAATGAGCAGTTCTTC	CASSRLADSNEQFF
.	TRBV7-2	TRBD1	TRBJ2-7	TGTGCCAGCAGCCGGCTGACAGGGGTGTCCTACGAGCAGTACTTC	CASSRLTGVSYEQYF